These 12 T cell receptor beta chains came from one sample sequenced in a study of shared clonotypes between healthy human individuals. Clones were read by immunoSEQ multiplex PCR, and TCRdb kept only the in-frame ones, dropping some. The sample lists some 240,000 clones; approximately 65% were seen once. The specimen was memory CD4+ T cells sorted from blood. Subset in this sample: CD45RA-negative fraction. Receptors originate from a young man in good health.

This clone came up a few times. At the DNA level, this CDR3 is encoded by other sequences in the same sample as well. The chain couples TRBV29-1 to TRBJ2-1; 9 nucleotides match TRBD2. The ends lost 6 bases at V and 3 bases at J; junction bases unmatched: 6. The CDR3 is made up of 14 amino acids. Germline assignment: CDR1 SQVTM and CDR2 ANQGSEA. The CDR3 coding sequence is TGCAGCGTGGACGTAGCGGGAGTCTACAATGAGCAGTTCTTC. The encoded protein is CSVDVAGVYNEQFF.

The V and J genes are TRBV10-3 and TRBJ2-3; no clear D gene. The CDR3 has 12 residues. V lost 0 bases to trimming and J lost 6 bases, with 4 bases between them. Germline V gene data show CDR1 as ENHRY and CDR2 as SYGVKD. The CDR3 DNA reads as TGTGCCATCAGTGAGTCGAGGGATACGCAGTATTTT. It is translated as CAISESRDTQYF.

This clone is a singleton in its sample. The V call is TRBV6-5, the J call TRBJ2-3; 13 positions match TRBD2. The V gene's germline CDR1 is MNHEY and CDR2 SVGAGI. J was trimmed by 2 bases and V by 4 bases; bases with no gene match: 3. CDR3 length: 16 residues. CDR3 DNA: TGTGCCAGCAGTTTACTAGCGGGAGGGTCCACAGATACGCAGTATTTT. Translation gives CASSLLAGGSTDTQYF.

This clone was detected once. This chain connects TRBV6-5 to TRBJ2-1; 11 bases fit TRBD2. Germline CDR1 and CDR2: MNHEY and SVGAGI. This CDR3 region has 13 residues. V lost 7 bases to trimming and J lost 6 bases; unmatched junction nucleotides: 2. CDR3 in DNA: TGTGCCAGCAAGGGACTAGCGGTCAATGAGCAGTTCTTC. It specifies CASKGLAVNEQFF.

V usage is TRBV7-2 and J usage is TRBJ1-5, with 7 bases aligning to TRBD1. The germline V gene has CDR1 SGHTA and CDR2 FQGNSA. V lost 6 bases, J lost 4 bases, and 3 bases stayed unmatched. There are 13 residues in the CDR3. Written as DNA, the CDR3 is TGTGCCAGCAGACCGGACAGGAATCAGCCCCAGCATTTT. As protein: CASRPDRNQPQHF. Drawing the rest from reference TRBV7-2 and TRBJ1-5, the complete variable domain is GAGVSQSPSNKVTEKGKDVELRCDPISGHTALYWYRQSLGQGLEFLIYFQGNSAPDKSGLPSDRFSAERTGGSVSTLTIQRTQQEDSAVYLCASRPDRNQPQHFGDGTRLSIL.

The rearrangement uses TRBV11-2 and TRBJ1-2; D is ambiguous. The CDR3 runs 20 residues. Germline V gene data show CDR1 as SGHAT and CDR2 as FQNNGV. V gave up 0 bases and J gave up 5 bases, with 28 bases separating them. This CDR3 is CASSLDLWAGLGGVSYGYTF. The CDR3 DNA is TGTGCCAGCAGCTTAGATCTTTGGGCCGGTTTGGGCGGGGTATCTTATGGCTACACCTTC.

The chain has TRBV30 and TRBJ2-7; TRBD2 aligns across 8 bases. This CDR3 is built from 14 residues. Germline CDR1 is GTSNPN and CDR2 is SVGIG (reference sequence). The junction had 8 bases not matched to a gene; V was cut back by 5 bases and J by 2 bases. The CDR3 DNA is TGTGCCTGGCGCGGGGGGCAGGGCGCCTACGAGCAGTACTTC. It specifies CAWRGGQGAYEQYF.

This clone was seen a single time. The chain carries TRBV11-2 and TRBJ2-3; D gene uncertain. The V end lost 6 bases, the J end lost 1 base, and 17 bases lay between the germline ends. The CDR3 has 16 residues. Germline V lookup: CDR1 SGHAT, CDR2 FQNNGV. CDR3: CASSFNPLGGTDTQYF. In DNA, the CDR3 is TGTGCCAGCAGTTTTAATCCCTTGGGTGGCACAGATACGCAGTATTTT.

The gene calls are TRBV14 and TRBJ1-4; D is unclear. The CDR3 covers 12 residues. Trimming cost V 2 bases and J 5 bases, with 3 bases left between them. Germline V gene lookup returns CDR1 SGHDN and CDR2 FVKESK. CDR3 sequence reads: CASSQPNEKLFF. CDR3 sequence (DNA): TGTGCCAGCAGCCAACCGAATGAAAAACTGTTTTTT. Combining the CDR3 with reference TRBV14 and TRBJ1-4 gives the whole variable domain EAGVTQFPSHSVIEKGQTVTLRCDPISGHDNLYWYRRVMGKEIKFLLHFVKESKQDESGMPNNRFLAERTGGTYSTLKVQPAELEDSGVYFCASSQPNEKLFFGSGTQLSVL.

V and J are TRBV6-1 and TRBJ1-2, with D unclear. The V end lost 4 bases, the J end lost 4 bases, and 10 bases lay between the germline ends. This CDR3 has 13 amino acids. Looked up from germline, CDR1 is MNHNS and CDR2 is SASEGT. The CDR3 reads CASSVEVSYGYTF. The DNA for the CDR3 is TGTGCCAGCAGTGTCGAGGTTTCCTATGGCTACACCTTC.

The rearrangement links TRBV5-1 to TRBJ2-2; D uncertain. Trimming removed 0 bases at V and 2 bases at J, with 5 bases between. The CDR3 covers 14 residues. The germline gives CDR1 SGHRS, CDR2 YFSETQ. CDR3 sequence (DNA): TGCGCCAGCAGCTTGGCGAGTAACACCGGGGAGCTGTTTTTT. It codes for CASSLASNTGELFF.

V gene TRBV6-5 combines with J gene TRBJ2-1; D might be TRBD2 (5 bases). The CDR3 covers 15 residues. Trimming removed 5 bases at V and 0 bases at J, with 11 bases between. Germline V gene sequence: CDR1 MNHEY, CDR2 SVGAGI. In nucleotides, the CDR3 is TGTGCCAGCAGTCCCACTAGGGTCTCCTACAATGAGCAGTTCTTC. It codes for CASSPTRVSYNEQFF.